The rows below give T cell receptor beta chains drawn from one sample of a study of T cell responses to AZD1222 COVID-19 vaccine. Some clones are missing from TCRdb's copy, which holds only in-frame ones; the method was immunoSEQ multiplex PCR. Here the sample spans 100,000 to 140,000 clones, about 85% being singletons. The sample here was peripheral blood, taken on day 0 of AZD1222 vaccination. These receptor sequences come from an adult in good health. The CDR3 runs from the conserved cysteine through the conserved F or W. The D gene is left open where the match is weak. Size tells how often a clone was seen (once, few, many) or the class of an expanded clone, and some rows leave it out.

>TRBJ1-6|TRBD1|-|TRBV19
CASSLGQNSYNSPLHF
TGTGCCAGTAGCCTGGGACAGAACTCCTATAATTCACCCCTCCACTTT
>TRBJ1-5|TRBD1|-|TRBV30
CAWGGQGLQPQHF
TGTGCCTGGGGGGGACAGGGGCTACAGCCCCAGCATTTT
>TRBJ2-3|-|-|TRBV15
CATSRAGGAGDTQYF
TGTGCCACCAGCAGAGCAGGGGGGGCGGGAGATACGCAGTATTTT
>TRBJ2-2|-|-|TRBV19
CASSAQGPGELFF
TGTGCCAGTAGTGCACAGGGACCCGGGGAGCTGTTTTTT
>TRBJ2-1|-|-|TRBV27
CAVRGESSYNEQFF
TGTGCCGTACGAGGGGAAAGCTCCTACAATGAGCAGTTCTTC
>TRBJ1-1|-|-|TRBV4-2
CASSQEPRNTEAFF
TGTGCCAGCAGCCAAGAACCAAGGAACACTGAAGCTTTCTTT
>TRBJ2-7|-|-|TRBV7-8
CASSLAQGPSYEQYF
TGTGCCAGCAGCTTAGCTCAGGGACCCTCCTACGAGCAGTACTTC
>TRBJ1-4|TRBD1|-|TRBV2
CASKLTGEHEKLFF
TGTGCCAGCAAACTGACAGGGGAACACGAAAAACTGTTTTTT
>TRBJ2-1|TRBD2|-|TRBV27
CASSPAGETEQFF
TGTGCCAGCAGTCCGGCGGGAGAAACTGAGCAGTTCTTC
>TRBJ2-5|-|-|TRBV3-1/TRBV3-2
CASSQVTGPQETQYF
TGTGCCAGCAGCCAAGTAACAGGGCCCCAAGAGACCCAGTACTTC
>TRBJ2-1|TRBD2|-|TRBV9
CASSASGDITNEQFF
TGTGCCAGCAGCGCTAGCGGCGACATTACAAATGAGCAGTTCTTC
>TRBJ1-1|TRBD1|-|TRBV3-1/TRBV3-2
CASSQERRGREAFF
TGTGCCAGCAGCCAAGAAAGAAGGGGGCGTGAAGCTTTCTTT
>TRBJ2-1|-|once|TRBV28
CASSAADRHNEQFF
TGTGCCAGCAGCGCAGCGGACAGACACAATGAGCAGTTCTTC
>TRBJ2-3|TRBD2|-|TRBV28
CASSGPGGAGTQYF
TGTGCCAGCAGTGGCCCCGGGGGGGCTGGTACGCAGTATTTT
>TRBJ2-2|-|-|TRBV19
CASSVQDISTGELFF
TGTGCCAGTAGTGTCCAGGACATCTCCACCGGGGAGCTGTTTTTT
>TRBJ2-3|TRBD2|-|TRBV6-1
CASSATGTSGRLLKNTQYF
TGTGCCAGCAGTGCCACCGGGACTAGCGGGAGGCTTTTGAAAAATACGCAGTATTTT
>TRBJ1-5|TRBD1|once|TRBV20-1
CSASKGGTGGYQPQHF
TGCAGTGCTAGTAAAGGCGGCACAGGGGGATATCAGCCCCAGCATTTT
>TRBJ2-1|-|-|TRBV27
CASSLWGNEQFF
TGTGCCAGCAGTTTATGGGGGAATGAGCAGTTCTTC
>TRBJ1-1|-|-|TRBV4-1
CASSQVSQGKSMNTEAFF
TGCGCCAGCAGCCAAGTTTCTCAGGGGAAATCCATGAACACTGAAGCTTTCTTT
>TRBJ2-3|TRBD1|-|TRBV9
CASSGPGQGSTDTQYF
TGTGCCAGCAGCGGACCGGGACAGGGGTCTACAGATACGCAGTATTTT
>TRBJ2-7|-|-|TRBV25-1
CASSFSYEQYF
TGTGCCAGCAGTTTCTCCTACGAGCAGTACTTC
>TRBJ1-3|-|-|TRBV7-9
CASSPRGNSGNTIYF
TGTGCCAGCAGCCCAAGGGGGAATTCTGGAAACACCATATATTTT
>TRBJ2-7|TRBD1|once|TRBV30
CAWSGQRTGGGEQYF
TGTGCCTGGAGTGGCCAGCGGACAGGGGGTGGCGAGCAGTACTTC
>TRBJ1-1|-|few|TRBV7-9
CASSLGIPTGRTNTEAFF
TGTGCCAGCAGCTTAGGAATACCAACAGGGCGGACGAACACTGAAGCTTTCTTT
>TRBJ1-1|-|-|TRBV30
CAWSVRRNTEAFF
TGTGCCTGGAGTGTGAGAAGGAACACTGAAGCTTTCTTT
>TRBJ1-3|TRBD1|-|TRBV15
CATSRDEGRGQAGNTIYF
TGTGCCACCAGCAGAGATGAAGGGAGGGGGCAAGCTGGAAACACCATATATTTT
>TRBJ1-4|-|-|TRBV15
CATSRVGEKLFF
TGTGCCACCAGCAGAGTGGGGGAAAAACTGTTTTTT
>TRBJ1-3|-|-|TRBV3-1/TRBV3-2
CASSRTIFSGNTIYF
TGTGCCAGCAGCCGGACAATTTTTTCTGGAAACACCATATATTTT
>TRBJ1-4|-|-|TRBV19
CASKDLSNEKLFF
TGTGCCAGTAAGGACCTATCTAATGAAAAACTGTTTTTT
>TRBJ1-1|-|-|TRBV6-6
CASSYSGSEAFF
TGTGCCAGCAGTTACTCAGGCAGTGAAGCTTTCTTT
>TRBJ2-5|-|-|TRBV10-2
CASSVTALGETQYF
TGCGCCAGCAGTGTCACAGCTCTAGGGGAGACCCAGTACTTC
>TRBJ2-7|TRBD2|few|TRBV7-9
CASTLLTTSGRITYEQYF
TGTGCCAGCACCTTACTAACGACTAGCGGGAGAATCACCTACGAGCAGTACTTC
>TRBJ2-5|-|once|TRBV7-2
CASSLRGPEETQYF
TGTGCCAGCAGCTTGAGGGGCCCGGAAGAGACCCAGTACTTC
>TRBJ2-7|-|-|TRBV30
CAWSSSPYEQYF
TGTGCCTGGAGTAGCAGCCCCTACGAGCAGTACTTC
>TRBJ1-2|-|-|TRBV4-3
CASSQDQVYRVIGGYTF
TGCGCCAGCAGCCAAGATCAAGTCTACAGGGTGATAGGGGGCTACACCTTC
>TRBJ2-7|TRBD2|few|TRBV6-2/TRBV6-3
CASSSGGAWSYEQYF
TGTGCCAGCAGTAGCGGGGGGGCATGGTCCTACGAGCAGTACTTC
>TRBJ2-2|-|-|TRBV6-2/TRBV6-3
CASSHGGGSGTGELFF
TGTGCCAGCAGCCATGGCGGAGGGAGTGGCACCGGGGAGCTGTTTTTT
>TRBJ2-2|TRBD2|once|TRBV28
CASKRAGGGTGELFF
TGTGCCAGCAAACGAGCGGGAGGGGGTACCGGGGAGCTGTTTTTT
>TRBJ1-4|TRBD1|-|TRBV6-5
CASSYGTDGRKLFF
TGTGCCAGCAGTTACGGGACAGACGGGAGGAAACTGTTTTTT
>TRBJ1-1|TRBD1|-|TRBV3-1/TRBV3-2
CASSPLSGGNTEAFF
TGTGCCAGCAGCCCCTTATCAGGGGGCAACACTGAAGCTTTCTTT
>TRBJ1-3|-|many|TRBV6-1
CASSEAGDLSGNTIYF
TGTGCCAGCAGTGAAGCGGGGGACCTCTCTGGAAACACCATATATTTT
>TRBJ2-7|-|once|TRBV11-1
CASSSPYEQYF
TGTGCCAGCAGCTCGCCCTACGAGCAGTACTTC
>TRBJ2-2|-|few|TRBV19
CASSWKGTGELFF
TGTGCCAGTAGTTGGAAGGGGACCGGGGAGCTGTTTTTT
>TRBJ1-2|-|-|TRBV7-2
CASSLDSAGLGYTF
TGTGCCAGCAGCTTAGATTCGGCCGGGCTTGGCTACACCTTC
>TRBJ1-5|-|few|TRBV10-1
CASSEPWGSLYSNQPQHF
TGCGCCAGCAGTGAGCCTTGGGGCAGCCTTTATAGCAATCAGCCCCAGCATTTT